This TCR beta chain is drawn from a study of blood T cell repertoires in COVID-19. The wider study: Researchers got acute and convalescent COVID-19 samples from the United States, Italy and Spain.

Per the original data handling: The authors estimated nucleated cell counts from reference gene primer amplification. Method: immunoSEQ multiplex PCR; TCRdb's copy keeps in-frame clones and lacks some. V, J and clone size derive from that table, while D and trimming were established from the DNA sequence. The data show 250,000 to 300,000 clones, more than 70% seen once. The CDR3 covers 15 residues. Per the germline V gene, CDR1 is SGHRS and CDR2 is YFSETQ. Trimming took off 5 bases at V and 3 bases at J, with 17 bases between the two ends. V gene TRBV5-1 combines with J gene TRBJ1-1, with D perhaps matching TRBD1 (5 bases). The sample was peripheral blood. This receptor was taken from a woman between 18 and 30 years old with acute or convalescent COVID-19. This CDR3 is CASRGGRMMDTEAFF. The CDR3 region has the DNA TGCGCCAGCAGGGGGGGACGGATGATGGACACTGAAGCTTTCTTT.